These T cell receptor beta chains were read from a single sample in a study of OX40 agonist ivuxolimab in advanced cancers. Some clones are missing from TCRdb's copy, which holds only in-frame ones; the method was immunoSEQ multiplex PCR. Of tens of thousands of clones in the sample, about 87% were seen once. The starting material was CD4+ or CD8+ T cells sorted from blood, obtained in a trial of the OX40 agonist ivuxolimab. The receptors were sampled from an adult with an advanced solid tumor such as melanoma, head and neck, liver or kidney cancer. The CDR3 runs from the conserved cysteine through the conserved F or W. D genes are given only for firm matches. Rows give clone size only sometimes, using once, few, many, or a class for an expanded clone.

cdr3_nt	cdr3_aa	clone_size	v_call	j_call	d_call
TGTGCCAGCAGCTCCTACAGGGACACCGGGGAGCTGTTTTTT	CASSSYRDTGELFF	-	TRBV27	TRBJ2-2	-
TGTGCCAGCGTCGTATCCTCCGCAGGGGAGGAAAAACTGTTTTTT	CASVVSSAGEEKLFF	once	TRBV28	TRBJ1-4	-
TGTGCCAGCAGACAGAGAACAGGGGGATATAGCAATCAGCCCCAGCATTTT	CASRQRTGGYSNQPQHF	-	TRBV28	TRBJ1-5	TRBD1
TGTGCCAGTCAACTAGCGGGGTTACGGGAGACCCAGTACTTC	CASQLAGLRETQYF	-	TRBV2	TRBJ2-5	TRBD2
TGTGCCAGCAGTTCCGACACCCCGTTCTTATCCAATCAGCCCCAGCATTTT	CASSSDTPFLSNQPQHF	-	TRBV28	TRBJ1-5	-
TGTGCCAGCAGACTATACCCCGAGTCCACTGGGGCAGCGGGAAACACCATATATTTT	CASRLYPESTGAAGNTIYF	-	TRBV7-6	TRBJ1-3	-
TGTGCCATCAGGGACTTTGACACTGAAGCTTTCTTT	CAIRDFDTEAFF	-	TRBV10-3	TRBJ1-1	-
TGTGCCAGCAGTTACAAGACAGGGCCGTACGAGCAGTACTTC	CASSYKTGPYEQYF	once	TRBV6-5	TRBJ2-7	TRBD1
TGTGCCAGCTCATCGTCGGTGCGGGACAGTTCCTACGAGCAGTACTTC	CASSSSVRDSSYEQYF	-	TRBV18	TRBJ2-7	-
TGCAGTGCGACGAACACCGGGGAGCTGTTTTTT	CSATNTGELFF	-	TRBV20-1	TRBJ2-2	-
TGTGCCAGCAGCTCTCCGGGACTAGCGGGAGGAGGGGATACGCAGTATTTT	CASSSPGLAGGGDTQYF	-	TRBV5-8	TRBJ2-3	TRBD2
TGTGCCAGCAGTTTAACGAGCGGGGGGGCCGCGAACACCGGGGAGCTGTTTTTT	CASSLTSGGAANTGELFF	-	TRBV28	TRBJ2-2	TRBD2
TGTGCCAGCATACTAGCGGGCAGGGGGGAGACCCAGTACTTC	CASILAGRGETQYF	-	TRBV2	TRBJ2-5	TRBD2
TGTGCCAGCAGGAGACCCGGACAGAACTATGGCTACACCTTC	CASRRPGQNYGYTF	-	TRBV27	TRBJ1-2	-
TGTGCCAGTAGCTTATGGGGGAGCAATCAGCCCCAGCATTTT	CASSLWGSNQPQHF	-	TRBV19	TRBJ1-5	-
TGCGCCAGCAGACCCGAGGGGACAGGCCGCTACGAGCAGTACTTC	CASRPEGTGRYEQYF	-	TRBV5-1	TRBJ2-7	TRBD1
TGCAGCGAGCGACGCCGAGGGGGACAGGGCACAGATACGCAGTATTTT	CSERRRGGQGTDTQYF	-	TRBV29-1	TRBJ2-3	TRBD1
TGTGCCAGTAGTATAGGCCTGGCAGATACGCAGTATTTT	CASSIGLADTQYF	-	TRBV19	TRBJ2-3	-
TGTGCCAGCAGCGTAGACCTAGCGGGAGTCGACAATGAGCAGTTCTTC	CASSVDLAGVDNEQFF	-	TRBV9	TRBJ2-1	TRBD2
TGCGCCAGCAGCTTAGTCGCGAACACCGGGGAGCTGTTTTTT	CASSLVANTGELFF	-	TRBV5-1	TRBJ2-2	-
TGTGCCAGCAGCGTAGGAGCGGGAGTTTCCTACGAGCAGTACTTC	CASSVGAGVSYEQYF	-	TRBV9	TRBJ2-7	TRBD2
TGCGCCAGCAGCCAAGATCCCCGGGAGGACTACGAGCAGTACTTC	CASSQDPREDYEQYF	-	TRBV4-3	TRBJ2-7	TRBD2
TGTGCCAGCAGTTTAGACCGGAACGCTGGGGCCAACGTCCTGACTTTC	CASSLDRNAGANVLTF	-	TRBV28	TRBJ2-6	-
TGTGCCAGCTCACCTGAGGGGTCCCGCACAGATACGCAGTATTTT	CASSPEGSRTDTQYF	-	TRBV18	TRBJ2-3	-
TGCGCCAGCAGCCAGCCCTCACTAGCGGGGAGGGAGACCCAGTACTTC	CASSQPSLAGRETQYF	-	TRBV4-1	TRBJ2-5	TRBD2
TGTGCCAGCAGCGATCCTCAGGGGATGAGGGACACTGAAGCTTTCTTT	CASSDPQGMRDTEAFF	few	TRBV7-9	TRBJ1-1	-
TGTGCCATCAGTGAAGGGACACCGGCCTACGAGCAGTACTTC	CAISEGTPAYEQYF	-	TRBV10-3	TRBJ2-7	-
TGCGCCAGCAGCTTGGAAAGTAGCAATCAGCCCCAGCATTTT	CASSLESSNQPQHF	-	TRBV5-1	TRBJ1-5	-
TGTGCCAGCAGCGTAGTCGGGGGGCAAGGAGATACGCAGTATTTT	CASSVVGGQGDTQYF	-	TRBV9	TRBJ2-3	-
TGTGCCAGTCGGTCGGACCTTAGCAATCAGCCCCAGCATTTT	CASRSDLSNQPQHF	-	TRBV6-5	TRBJ1-5	-
TGTGCCAGTAGTATCGGTCTGAGCAATCAGCCCCAGCATTTT	CASSIGLSNQPQHF	-	TRBV19	TRBJ1-5	-
TGTGCCAGCAGTTACAGGGACAACGAAGAGACCCAGTACTTC	CASSYRDNEETQYF	-	TRBV6-5	TRBJ2-5	-
TGTGCCTGGAGTGTAAGGGGTCCCACAGATACGCAGTATTTT	CAWSVRGPTDTQYF	once	TRBV30	TRBJ2-3	-
TGTGCCTGGAGTCAGGGCAATAGGGGCTACACCTTC	CAWSQGNRGYTF	-	TRBV30	TRBJ1-2	-
TGCGCCAGCAGCTCCTTTCAGGGCTACAATGAGCAGTTCTTC	CASSSFQGYNEQFF	once	TRBV5-1	TRBJ2-1	-
TGTGCCAGCAGCCCTCAGGCATCCCAGGGTCAGCCCCAGCATTTT	CASSPQASQGQPQHF	-	TRBV7-2	TRBJ1-5	-
TGTGCCAGCAGTCGACCAGAGCTAAATCAGCCCCAGCATTTT	CASSRPELNQPQHF	-	TRBV28	TRBJ1-5	-
TGTGCCAGCCTTAACAGGGTCTTTGGAAACACCATATATTTT	CASLNRVFGNTIYF	-	TRBV28	TRBJ1-3	-
TGTGCCAGCAGCGATTACAGGGGGCTAAACACTGAAGCTTTCTTT	CASSDYRGLNTEAFF	-	TRBV5-8	TRBJ1-1	TRBD1
TGTGCCAGCAAGGCAGGGACTAGCAATCAGCCCCAGCATTTT	CASKAGTSNQPQHF	-	TRBV6-5	TRBJ1-5	-
TGTGCCAGCTCACCGGACGGCTACTCCGGACCGGAAAAACTGTTTTTT	CASSPDGYSGPEKLFF	-	TRBV18	TRBJ1-4	-
TGTGCCAGCAGCCAATCTGCGGGACTAGAGCAGTTCTTC	CASSQSAGLEQFF	-	TRBV14	TRBJ2-1	TRBD2
TGCGCCAGCAGCTGGGGACAGACGAACACTGAAGCTTTCTTT	CASSWGQTNTEAFF	-	TRBV5-1	TRBJ1-1	TRBD1
TGTGCCAGCAGTTTGGTGAGTGGATTTAACACTGAAGCTTTCTTT	CASSLVSGFNTEAFF	-	TRBV28	TRBJ1-1	-
TGTGCCAGCAGCCGCGAGGGACTGATAGGGACTGAAGCTTTCTTT	CASSREGLIGTEAFF	-	TRBV5-4	TRBJ1-1	-
TGTGCCAGCAGTTACTCGCCAGGGCCTAATGAAAAACTGTTTTTT	CASSYSPGPNEKLFF	-	TRBV6-5	TRBJ1-4	-
TGTGCCAGCAGCTTAGACGTAAGAGGGAATAGCAATCAGCCCCAGCATTTT	CASSLDVRGNSNQPQHF	-	TRBV7-6	TRBJ1-5	-
TGTGCCAGCTCACTGGGACAGGGAAACTCCGGAAACACCATATATTTT	CASSLGQGNSGNTIYF	-	TRBV18	TRBJ1-3	TRBD1
TGCGCCAGCAGCGTCGTTGGACACGGGAGGGAGACCCAGTACTTC	CASSVVGHGRETQYF	-	TRBV5-1	TRBJ2-5	TRBD2
TGTGCCAGCAGTTACCCCGGGTCAAATGAGCAGTTCTTC	CASSYPGSNEQFF	-	TRBV6-6	TRBJ2-1	-
TGCGCCAGCAGTACGGACAGGGCGCAGCCCCAGCATTTT	CASSTDRAQPQHF	-	TRBV10-1	TRBJ1-5	TRBD1
TGTGCCACCAGCAGAGTAGGCGTCGAGGAGACCCAGTACTTC	CATSRVGVEETQYF	-	TRBV15	TRBJ2-5	-
TGTGCCAGTAGCGACAGTTCTTTTCAGCCCCAGCATTTT	CASSDSSFQPQHF	-	TRBV19	TRBJ1-5	-
TGCGCCAGCAGCTTTCAGCCCCAACAAGAGACCCAGTACTTC	CASSFQPQQETQYF	-	TRBV5-1	TRBJ2-5	-
TGTGCCAGTATCCGGGGAGCTGGAAACACCATATATTTT	CASIRGAGNTIYF	-	TRBV19	TRBJ1-3	-
TGTGCCAGCAGCTTAGGGTTAACGGATAACATTCAGTACTTC	CASSLGLTDNIQYF	-	TRBV7-2	TRBJ2-4	-
TGTGCCAGCAAAGTCGAGCCGAACACAGATACGCAGTATTTT	CASKVEPNTDTQYF	few	TRBV6-4	TRBJ2-3	-